What follows is one T cell receptor beta chain and its context. The antigen is not known. This table comes from immunoSEQ multiplex PCR, and its TCRdb copy is limited to in-frame clones, with some not included. Of fewer than 150,000 clones listed, over 75% are singletons. This record belongs to a study of T cell responses to AZD1222 COVID-19 vaccine. The study's findings and limits: White British ancestry dominated among donors, who included more females, and clonal diversity was possibly underestimated. Repertoire sampling was restricted to post-peak T cell response timepoints. At baseline, seropositivity was found in only a handful of AZD1222 recipients. Spike-specific TCR breadth rose after two AZD1222 doses, and depth rose as well.

CDR1 is LGHDT, CDR2 YNNKEL, per germline (reference sequence). The CDR3 has 19 residues. V lost 0 bases and J lost 1; bases outside the gene matches: 9. The genes are TRBV3-1 (or the pseudogene TRBV3-2) and TRBJ2-4; 10 positions match TRBD2. The sample consisted of peripheral blood, taken on day 0 of AZD1222 vaccination. This clonotype originated in an adult in good health. CDR3 DNA: TGTGCCAGCAGCCAAGACCGGACTAGCGGCCTACGGGCCAAAAACATTCAGTACTTC. This sequence encodes CASSQDRTSGLRAKNIQYF.